The rows below give T cell receptor beta chains drawn from one sample of a study of CD8 T cells in ankylosing spondylitis. TCRdb reprocessed the 5' RACE reads with MiXCR, giving one entry per CDR3 protein. This sample carries around 770,000 distinct CDR3 sequences, under 20% of them seen once, and the ten largest clones take about 19%. The sequenced sample consisted of blood, either unsorted or a sorted T cell fraction (not recorded which). Every receptor here comes from a male donor with ankylosing spondylitis. The CDR3 runs from the conserved cysteine through the conserved F or W. Fields, in order: clone size, D gene, J gene, V gene, CDR3 protein, CDR3 DNA. A D gene is named only where the DNA matches it firmly. A row's size may be missing; if present it is once, few, many or a size class.

few,NA,TRBJ1-1,TRBV18,CASSPRGSEAFF,TGTGCCAGCTCACCGAGGGGGTCTGAAGCTTTCTTT
many,TRBD1,TRBJ1-1,TRBV5-1,CASSLAPGTAKTEAFF,TGCGCCAGCAGCTTGGCCCCCGGGACAGCGAAAACTGAAGCTTTCTTT
many,NA,TRBJ1-1,TRBV29-1,CSALTTNTEAFF,TGCAGCGCCTTGACTACGAACACTGAAGCTTTCTTT
NA,NA,TRBJ1-2,TRBV10-3,CATAGGDLGKRSNGYTF,TGTGCCACCGCTGGGGGCGACCTTGGGAAGAGGTCTAACGGCTACACCTTC
NA,TRBD2,TRBJ2-7,TRBV7-2,CASSLRLAGYEQYF,TGTGCCAGCAGCTTAAGACTAGCGGGGTACGAGCAGTACTTC
many,NA,TRBJ2-3,TRBV15,CATKAELSTDTQYF,TGTGCCACCAAGGCAGAACTTAGCACAGATACGCAGTATTTT
few,NA,TRBJ1-6,TRBV6-5,CASSYSQGRNSPLHF,TGTGCCAGCAGTTACTCTCAGGGCCGTAATTCACCCCTCCACTTT
NA,NA,TRBJ2-1,TRBV18,CASSPPTINEQFF,TGTGCCAGCTCACCCCCGACCATCAATGAGCAGTTCTTC
NA,NA,TRBJ1-1,TRBV5-5,CASSWGKAEAFF,TGTGCCAGCAGCTGGGGGAAGGCTGAAGCTTTCTTT
NA,TRBD2,TRBJ2-2,TRBV5-1,CASRPTGLADTGELFF,TGCGCCAGCAGGCCAACGGGACTAGCGGACACCGGGGAGCTGTTTTTT
NA,NA,TRBJ2-3,TRBV6-2/TRBV6-3,CATGRNTDTQYF,TGTGCCACGGGACGGAACACAGATACGCAGTATTTT
NA,NA,TRBJ2-5,TRBV6-5,CASSYTAEETQYF,TGTGCCAGCAGTTACACAGCGGAAGAGACCCAGTACTTC
many,NA,TRBJ1-5,TRBV15,CATSRVQYNQPQHF,TGTGCCACCAGCAGAGTTCAGTACAATCAGCCCCAGCATTTT
NA,TRBD1,TRBJ2-1,TRBV20-1,CSARPTGQGHPGQAYNEQFF,TGCAGTGCTAGACCAACGGGACAGGGGCACCCCGGCCAGGCCTACAATGAGCAGTTCTTC
many,NA,TRBJ1-5,TRBV4-1,CASSQERGAGNQPQHF,TGCGCCAGCAGCCAAGAGAGGGGAGCGGGCAATCAGCCCCAGCATTTT
NA,NA,TRBJ1-2,TRBV20-1,CSARDPAGFYGYTF,TGCAGTGCTAGAGATCCTGCAGGATTCTATGGCTACACCTTC
NA,NA,TRBJ1-4,TRBV5-1,CASSLAGPSNEKLFF,TGCGCCAGCAGCTTGGCAGGACCGAGTAATGAAAAACTGTTTTTT
once,NA,TRBJ2-7,TRBV7-6,CASSPNTDGGHYEQYF,TGTGCCAGCAGCCCTAATACCGACGGGGGACACTACGAGCAGTACTTC
NA,TRBD2,TRBJ2-7,TRBV5-1,CASSEASGAYEQYF,TGCGCCAGCAGCGAGGCTAGCGGGGCCTACGAGCAGTACTTC
few,NA,TRBJ1-2,TRBV9,CASSPTGIYGYTF,TGTGCCAGCAGCCCTACAGGGATCTATGGCTACACCTTC
NA,TRBD1,TRBJ1-3,TRBV6-1,CASSEGTGRYSGNTIYF,TGTGCCAGCAGTGAAGGGACAGGGCGCTACTCTGGAAACACCATATATTTT
few,NA,TRBJ2-2,TRBV5-1,CASSDSVNTGELFF,TGCGCCAGCTCCGATAGCGTGAACACCGGGGAGCTGTTTTTT
few,NA,TRBJ1-1,TRBV15,CATSRRTANEAFF,TGTGCCACCAGCAGGAGGACAGCGAATGAAGCTTTCTTT
NA,NA,TRBJ1-2,TRBV6-5,CASKRETSGYTF,TGTGCCAGCAAAAGGGAAACTAGTGGCTACACCTTC
few,NA,TRBJ1-6,TRBV12-3/TRBV12-4,CASSQAGVGSPLHF,TGTGCCAGCAGTCAGGCGGGGGTGGGTTCACCCCTCCACTTT
NA,NA,TRBJ2-1,TRBV2,CASVPAHDEQFF,TGTGCCAGCGTGCCGGCCCACGATGAGCAGTTCTTC
many,NA,TRBJ1-5,TRBV20-1,CSARPPGMSNQPQHF,TGCAGTGCTAGACCCCCGGGCATGAGCAATCAGCCCCAGCATTTT
many,NA,TRBJ2-1,TRBV7-9,CASSPSGAYNEQFF,TGTGCCAGCAGCCCAAGCGGAGCCTACAATGAGCAGTTCTTC
NA,TRBD1,TRBJ2-1,TRBV14,CASSPDRVFQEQFF,TGTGCCAGCAGCCCTGACAGGGTTTTCCAAGAGCAGTTCTTC
few,TRBD1,TRBJ1-2,TRBV24-1,CAIDRGERHGYTF,TGTGCCATTGACAGGGGAGAACGGCATGGCTACACCTTC
few,NA,TRBJ1-5,TRBV4-1,CASSQGSAAGQPQHF,TGCGCCAGCAGCCAAGGTAGCGCTGCCGGTCAGCCCCAGCATTTT
NA,NA,TRBJ2-1,TRBV7-8,CASSLSIYNEQFF,TGTGCCAGCAGCTTATCCATATACAATGAGCAGTTCTTC
few,NA,TRBJ2-7,TRBV29-1,CSVVEGRSYEQYF,TGCAGCGTTGTGGAAGGACGCTCCTACGAGCAGTACTTC
NA,TRBD2,TRBJ2-1,TRBV19,CASSRASGPTYNEQFF,TGTGCCAGTAGCCGCGCTAGCGGGCCTACCTACAATGAGCAGTTCTTC
NA,NA,TRBJ1-2,TRBV3-1,CASSQGSAANYGYTF,TGTGCCAGCAGCCAAGGCTCAGCCGCTAACTATGGCTACACCTTC
NA,NA,TRBJ2-7,TRBV5-4,CASSLEPTYEQYF,TGTGCCAGCAGCTTGGAGCCGACCTACGAGCAGTACTTC
few,NA,TRBJ2-1,TRBV20-1,CSASPPLSDEQFF,TGCAGTGCTAGTCCTCCGCTGAGCGATGAGCAGTTCTTC
few,NA,TRBJ1-5,TRBV2,CASSPEGRRTYSNQPQHF,TGTGCCAGCAGCCCCGAGGGCCGGCGAACTTATAGCAATCAGCCCCAGCATTTT
NA,NA,TRBJ1-2,TRBV20-1,CSASSLEGYTF,TGCAGTGCTAGTAGTCTTGAAGGCTACACCTTC
many,NA,TRBJ1-5,TRBV12-3/TRBV12-4,CASSLAGGYGQPQHF,TGTGCCAGCAGTTTAGCGGGGGGCTACGGTCAGCCCCAGCATTTT
NA,NA,TRBJ1-1,TRBV20-1,CSASAGVTEAFF,TGCAGTGCTAGTGCGGGGGTCACTGAAGCTTTCTTT
many,TRBD2,TRBJ2-3,TRBV6-2/TRBV6-3,CASSSGRATDTQYF,TGTGCCAGCAGTAGCGGGAGGGCCACAGATACGCAGTATTTT
few,TRBD1,TRBJ2-7,TRBV12-3/TRBV12-4,CASSFVGQGEQYF,TGTGCCAGCAGTTTTGTGGGACAGGGAGAGCAGTACTTC
NA,NA,TRBJ2-3,TRBV12-3/TRBV12-4,CASVWGDTQYF,TGTGCCAGCGTCTGGGGAGATACGCAGTATTTT
NA,NA,TRBJ2-1,TRBV3-1,CASSHGGAQGNEQFF,TGTGCCAGCAGCCATGGGGGGGCGCAAGGCAATGAGCAGTTCTTC
NA,NA,TRBJ2-1,TRBV7-2,CASSWDGFSSYNEQFF,TGTGCCAGCAGCTGGGACGGGTTTAGCTCCTACAATGAGCAGTTCTTC